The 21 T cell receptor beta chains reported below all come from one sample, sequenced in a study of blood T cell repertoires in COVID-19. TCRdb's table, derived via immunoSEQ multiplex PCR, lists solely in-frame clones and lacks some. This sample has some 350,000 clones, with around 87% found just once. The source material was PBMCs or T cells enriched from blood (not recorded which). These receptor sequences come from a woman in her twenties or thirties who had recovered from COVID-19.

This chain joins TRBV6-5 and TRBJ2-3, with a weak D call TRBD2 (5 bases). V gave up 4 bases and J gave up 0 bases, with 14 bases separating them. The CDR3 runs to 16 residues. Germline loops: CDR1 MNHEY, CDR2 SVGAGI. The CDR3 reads CASSFLQRSSTDTQYF. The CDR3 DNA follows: TGTGCCAGCAGTTTCCTCCAGCGGTCTAGCACAGATACGCAGTATTTT.

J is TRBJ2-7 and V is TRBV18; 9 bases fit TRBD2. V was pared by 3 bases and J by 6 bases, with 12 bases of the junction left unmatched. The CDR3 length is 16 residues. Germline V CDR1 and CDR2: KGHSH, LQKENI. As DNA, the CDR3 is TGTGCCAGCTCACCCTCTAGCGGGGTAACCGGGGGCGAGCAGTACTTC. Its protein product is CASSPSSGVTGGEQYF. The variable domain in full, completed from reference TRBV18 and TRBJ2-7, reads NAGVMQNPRHLVRRRGQEARLRCSPMKGHSHVYWYRQLPEEGLKFMVYLQKENIIDESGMPKERFSAEFPKEGPSILRIQQVVRGDSAAYFCASSPSSGVTGGEQYFGPGTRLTVT.

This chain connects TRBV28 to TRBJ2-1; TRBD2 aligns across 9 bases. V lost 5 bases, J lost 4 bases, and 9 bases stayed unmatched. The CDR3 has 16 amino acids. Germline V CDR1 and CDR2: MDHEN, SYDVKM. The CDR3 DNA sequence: TGTGCCAGCAGTCCGGCGCGGGGGGGCGGGTACAATGAGCAGTTCTTC. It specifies CASSPARGGGYNEQFF.

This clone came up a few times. CDR3 loop: CASSGWEGGYQETQYF. Here the CDR3 DNA reads TGTGCCAGCAGCGGATGGGAGGGGGGGTACCAAGAGACCCAGTACTTC. The V gene is TRBV5-4, the J gene TRBJ2-5, with D maybe TRBD2 (7 bases). Per germline, CDR1 SGHNT and CDR2 YYREEE (reference sequence). The CDR3 totals 16 residues. Trimming shortened V by 4 bases and J by 0 bases, and 16 bases separated the two germline ends. The variable domain in full, with the rest retrieved from reference TRBV5-4 and TRBJ2-5, is ETGVTQSPTHLIKTRGQQVTLRCSSQSGHNTVSWYQQALGQGPQFIFQYYREEENGRGNFPPRFSGLQFPNYSSELNVNALELDDSALYLCASSGWEGGYQETQYFGPGTRLLVL.

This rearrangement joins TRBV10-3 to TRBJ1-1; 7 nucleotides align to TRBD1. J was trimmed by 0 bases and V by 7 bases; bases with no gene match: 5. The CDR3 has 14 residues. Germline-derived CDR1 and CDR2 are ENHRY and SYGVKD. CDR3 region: CAIKRTGLNTEAFF. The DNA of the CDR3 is TGTGCCATCAAGAGGACAGGATTGAACACTGAAGCTTTCTTT.

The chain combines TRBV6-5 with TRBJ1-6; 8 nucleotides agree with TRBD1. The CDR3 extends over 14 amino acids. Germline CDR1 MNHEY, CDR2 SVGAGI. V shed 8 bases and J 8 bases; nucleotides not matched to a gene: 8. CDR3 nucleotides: TGTGCCAGCGCCGACAGGGGCAGAGATTCACCCCTCCACTTT. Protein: CASADRGRDSPLHF.

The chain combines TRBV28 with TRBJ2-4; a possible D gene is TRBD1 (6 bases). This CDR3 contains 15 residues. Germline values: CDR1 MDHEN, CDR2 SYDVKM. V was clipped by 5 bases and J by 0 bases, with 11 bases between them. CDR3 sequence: CASSGGHLAKNIQYF. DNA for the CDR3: TGTGCCAGCAGTGGGGGACACTTAGCCAAAAACATTCAGTACTTC. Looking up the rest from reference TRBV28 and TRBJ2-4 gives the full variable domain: DVKVTQSSRYLVKRTGEKVFLECVQDMDHENMFWYRQDPGLGLRLIYFSYDVKMKEKGDIPEGYSVSREKKERFSLILESASTNQTSMYLCASSGGHLAKNIQYFGAGTRLSVL.

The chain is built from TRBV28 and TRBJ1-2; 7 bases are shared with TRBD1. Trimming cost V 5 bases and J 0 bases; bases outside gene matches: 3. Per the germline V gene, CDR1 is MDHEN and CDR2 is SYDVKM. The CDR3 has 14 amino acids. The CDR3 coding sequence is TGTGCCAGCAGTCCGGGACAGCCTAACTATGGCTACACCTTC. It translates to CASSPGQPNYGYTF.

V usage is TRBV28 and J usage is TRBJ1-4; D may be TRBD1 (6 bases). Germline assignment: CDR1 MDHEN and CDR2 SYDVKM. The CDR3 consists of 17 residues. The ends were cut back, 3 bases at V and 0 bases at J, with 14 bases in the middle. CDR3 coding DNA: TGTGCCAGCAGTTTCGTACAATCAGGGGCAACTAATGAAAAACTGTTTTTT. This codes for CASSFVQSGATNEKLFF.

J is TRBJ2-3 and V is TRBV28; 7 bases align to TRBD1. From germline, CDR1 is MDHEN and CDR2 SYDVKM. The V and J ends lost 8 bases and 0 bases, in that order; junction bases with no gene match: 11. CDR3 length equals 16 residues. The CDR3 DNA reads TGTGCCAGCGAAATAAACAGGGGACCGAGCACAGATACGCAGTATTTT. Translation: CASEINRGPSTDTQYF.

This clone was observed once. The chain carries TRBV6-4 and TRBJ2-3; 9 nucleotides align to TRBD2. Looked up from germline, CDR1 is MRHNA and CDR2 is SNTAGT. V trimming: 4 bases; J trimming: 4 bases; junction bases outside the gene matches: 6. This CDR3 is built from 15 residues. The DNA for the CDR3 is TGTGCCAGCAGTGTAACTAGCGGGTCAGCAGATACGCAGTATTTT. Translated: CASSVTSGSADTQYF.

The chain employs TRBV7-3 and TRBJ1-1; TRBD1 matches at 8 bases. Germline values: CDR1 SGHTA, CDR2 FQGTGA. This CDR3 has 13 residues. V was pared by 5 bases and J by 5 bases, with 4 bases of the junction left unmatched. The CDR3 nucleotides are TGTGCCAGCAGCATACAGGGGGGGACTGAAGCTTTCTTT. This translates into CASSIQGGTEAFF. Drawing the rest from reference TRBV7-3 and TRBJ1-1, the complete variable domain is GAGVSQTPSNKVTEKGKYVELRCDPISGHTALYWYRQSLGQGPEFLIYFQGTGAADDSGLPNDRFFAVRPEGSVSTLKIQRTERGDSAVYLCASSIQGGTEAFFGQGTRLTVV.

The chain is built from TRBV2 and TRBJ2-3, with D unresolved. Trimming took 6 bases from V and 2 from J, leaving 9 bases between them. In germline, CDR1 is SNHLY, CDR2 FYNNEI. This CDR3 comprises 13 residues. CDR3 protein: CASSAMYTDTQYF. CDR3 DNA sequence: TGTGCCAGCAGCGCTATGTACACAGATACGCAGTATTTT.

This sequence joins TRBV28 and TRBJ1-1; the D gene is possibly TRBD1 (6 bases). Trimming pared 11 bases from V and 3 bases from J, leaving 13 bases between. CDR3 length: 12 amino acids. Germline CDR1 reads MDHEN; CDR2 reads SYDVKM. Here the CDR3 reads CAGRTGYTEAFF. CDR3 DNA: TGTGCCGGAAGAACAGGGTACACTGAAGCTTTCTTT. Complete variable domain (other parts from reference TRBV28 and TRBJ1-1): DVKVTQSSRYLVKRTGEKVFLECVQDMDHENMFWYRQDPGLGLRLIYFSYDVKMKEKGDIPEGYSVSREKKERFSLILESASTNQTSMYLCAGRTGYTEAFFGQGTRLTVV.

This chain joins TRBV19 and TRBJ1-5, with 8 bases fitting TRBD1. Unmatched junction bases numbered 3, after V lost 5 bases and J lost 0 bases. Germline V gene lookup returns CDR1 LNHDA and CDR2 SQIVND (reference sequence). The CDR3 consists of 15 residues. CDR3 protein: CASSRQGISNQPQHF. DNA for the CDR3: TGTGCCAGTAGTCGACAGGGGATTAGCAATCAGCCCCAGCATTTT. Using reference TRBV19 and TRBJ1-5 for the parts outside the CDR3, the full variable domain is DGGITQSPKYLFRKEGQNVTLSCEQNLNHDAMYWYRQDPGQGLRLIYYSQIVNDFQKGDIAEGYSVSREKKESFPLTVTSAQKNPTAFYLCASSRQGISNQPQHFGDGTRLSIL.

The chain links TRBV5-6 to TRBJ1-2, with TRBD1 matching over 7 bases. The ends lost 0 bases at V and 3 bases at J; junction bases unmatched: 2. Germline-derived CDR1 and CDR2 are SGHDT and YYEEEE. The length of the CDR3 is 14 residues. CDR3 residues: CASSLGGGDYGYTF. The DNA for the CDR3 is TGTGCCAGCAGCTTGGGAGGGGGCGACTATGGCTACACCTTC.

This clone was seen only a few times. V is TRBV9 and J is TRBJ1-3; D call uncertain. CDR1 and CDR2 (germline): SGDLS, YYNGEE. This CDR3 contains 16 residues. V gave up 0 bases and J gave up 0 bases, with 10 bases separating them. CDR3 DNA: TGTGCCAGCAGCGTAGGGGTAGGGAGCTCTGGAAACACCATATATTTT. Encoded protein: CASSVGVGSSGNTIYF.

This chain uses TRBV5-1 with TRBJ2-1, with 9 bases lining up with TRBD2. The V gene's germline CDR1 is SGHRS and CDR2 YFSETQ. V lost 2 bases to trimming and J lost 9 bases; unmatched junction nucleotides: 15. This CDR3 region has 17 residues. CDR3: CASSLTKRGASATEQFF. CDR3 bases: TGCGCCAGCAGCTTAACTAAGCGGGGGGCCTCAGCTACTGAGCAGTTCTTC.

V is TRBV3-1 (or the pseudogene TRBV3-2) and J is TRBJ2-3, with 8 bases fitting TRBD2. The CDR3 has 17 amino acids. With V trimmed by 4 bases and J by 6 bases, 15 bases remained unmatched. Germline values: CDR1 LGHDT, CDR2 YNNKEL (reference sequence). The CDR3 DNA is TGTGCCAGCAGCCTCACCCATTCGGGGGGGGCATCCGATACGCAGTATTTT. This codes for CASSLTHSGGASDTQYF.

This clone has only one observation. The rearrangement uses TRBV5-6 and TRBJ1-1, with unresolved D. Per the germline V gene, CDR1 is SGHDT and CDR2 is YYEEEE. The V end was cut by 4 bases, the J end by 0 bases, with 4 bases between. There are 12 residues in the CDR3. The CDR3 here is CASSLLNTEAFF. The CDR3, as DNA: TGTGCCAGCAGCCTTCTGAACACTGAAGCTTTCTTT.

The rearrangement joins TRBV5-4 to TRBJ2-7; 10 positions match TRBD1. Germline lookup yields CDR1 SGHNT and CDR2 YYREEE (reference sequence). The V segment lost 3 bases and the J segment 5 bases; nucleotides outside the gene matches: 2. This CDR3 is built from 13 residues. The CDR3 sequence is CASSSGQGDEQYF. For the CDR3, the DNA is TGTGCCAGCAGCTCCGGACAGGGGGACGAGCAGTACTTC.